Each of the 30 T cell receptor beta chains below was sequenced from the same sample in a study of monozygotic twins with inflammatory bowel disease. TCRdb reprocessed the 5' RACE reads; each CDR3 protein has one entry and no DNA is given. Its clone listing holds a few hundred thousand distinct CDR3 sequences. Sequenced: blood. These TCRs come from a human donor with ulcerative colitis or Crohn's disease, or a healthy co-twin of an affected twin (not recorded which).

The chain couples TRBV7-3 to TRBJ2-2; TCRdb returns TRBD1, unconfirmable since there is no DNA. Germline assignment: CDR1 SGHTA and CDR2 FQGTGA. There are 15 residues in the CDR3. This CDR3 reads CASTPRAGATGELFF.

The chain links TRBV12-3 or TRBV12-4 to TRBJ2-7. The CDR3 consists of 13 residues. CDR3 residues: CASSRTENYEQYF.

The rearrangement links TRBV20-1 to TRBJ2-1; lacking DNA, the TRBD1 call made by TCRdb goes unchecked. Germline assignment: CDR1 DFQATT and CDR2 SNEGSKA (reference sequence). The CDR3 runs 14 residues. The CDR3 here is CSAREGGKGNEQFF.

The chain carries TRBV27 and TRBJ1-5. There are 16 residues in the CDR3. Germline CDR1 MNHEY, CDR2 SMNVEV (reference sequence). CDR3 loop: CASSFMTGRGNQPQHF.

The V call is TRBV2, the J call TRBJ1-1; TCRdb returns TRBD1, unconfirmable since there is no DNA. In germline, CDR1 is SNHLY, CDR2 FYNNEI. The CDR3 runs 18 residues. The CDR3 sequence: CASSEALGGRNKNTEAFF.

The chain has TRBV29-1 and TRBJ2-3; the D call of TRBD1 rests on TCRdb alone, since no DNA is present to check it. The CDR3 has 15 amino acids. Germline V gene lookup returns CDR1 SQVTM and CDR2 ANQGSEA. The CDR3 region is CRDYRDRECTDTQYF.

The chain joins TRBV12-3 or TRBV12-4 to TRBJ1-5; no DNA is available, so the TRBD1 call from TCRdb remains unchecked. The CDR3 is 14 residues long. Here the CDR3 reads CASSFGAQSQPQHF.

This rearrangement joins TRBV7-3 to TRBJ2-6. CDR3 length: 17 residues. Germline assignment: CDR1 SGHTA and CDR2 FQGTGA. CDR3 region: CASSLTGSSSGANVLTF.

This chain uses TRBV20-1 with TRBJ2-1. Germline assignment: CDR1 DFQATT and CDR2 SNEGSKA (reference sequence). This CDR3 comprises 14 residues. This CDR3 reads CSAPRGGSYNEQFF.

The chain joins TRBV20-1 to TRBJ1-5; the TCRdb call, TRBD1, lacks DNA for checking. Germline V lookup: CDR1 DFQATT, CDR2 SNEGSKA (reference sequence). The CDR3 consists of 14 residues. This CDR3 reads CSAVRQVSNQPQHF.

This chain uses TRBV7-2 with TRBJ2-3; lacking DNA, the TRBD1 call made by TCRdb goes unchecked. The germline gives CDR1 SGHTA, CDR2 FQGNSA. The CDR3 runs to 15 residues. The CDR3 protein is CASSRGPTYTDTQYF.

V and J are TRBV4-1 and TRBJ1-2; no DNA is available, so the TRBD1 call from TCRdb remains unchecked. The CDR3 extends over 14 amino acids. Germline loops: CDR1 MGHRA, CDR2 YSYEKL. The CDR3 is CASSSQGTGYGYTF.

The chain employs TRBV5-1 and TRBJ2-2; TCRdb's D gene call, TRBD1, goes unchecked for lack of DNA. This CDR3 has 16 amino acids. Per germline, CDR1 SGHRS and CDR2 YFSETQ. CDR3 sequence reads: CASNNQADRGPGELFF.

The V call is TRBV6-1, the J call TRBJ2-1; checking the TCRdb D call of TRBD1 is not possible without DNA. This CDR3 has 15 residues. Germline V CDR1 and CDR2: MNHNS, SASEGT. The CDR3 sequence: CASRISTGAYNEQFF.

This rearrangement joins TRBV20-1 to TRBJ1-5. CDR1 is DFQATT and CDR2 is SNEGSKA in the germline V gene (reference sequence). This CDR3 is built from 14 residues. This CDR3 is CSASSKDSNQPQHF.

V and J are TRBV18 and TRBJ1-1; the TCRdb call, TRBD1, lacks DNA for checking. The CDR3 totals 14 residues. Germline CDR1 KGHSH, CDR2 LQKENI. CDR3 residues: CASSPGQGYNEAFF.

The J gene is TRBJ2-7, the V gene TRBV5-6; TCRdb proposes TRBD1, but this gene call is untestable without DNA. Germline CDR1 SGHDT, CDR2 YYEEEE. This CDR3 contains 15 residues. The CDR3 region is CASSLWDRPTYEQYF.

This rearrangement joins TRBV14 to TRBJ2-3. There are 14 residues in the CDR3. The germline V gene encodes CDR1 SGHDN and CDR2 FVKESK. CDR3 amino acids: CASSQDAWADTQYF.

The V call is TRBV7-3, the J call TRBJ2-6. This CDR3 region has 16 residues. CDR1 is SGHTA and CDR2 is FQGTGA in the germline V gene. The CDR3 protein is CASSLTYSSGANVLTF.

The chain recombines TRBV4-3 with TRBJ1-2; TCRdb reports TRBD1, a call that lacks DNA to check it against. This CDR3 has 16 residues. Per germline, CDR1 LGHNA and CDR2 YSLEER. CDR3 amino acids: CASSFDLQATSSGYTF.

The J gene is TRBJ2-1, the V gene TRBV5-1; TCRdb indicates TRBD1, and absent DNA this call remains unverified. Germline V gene lookup returns CDR1 SGHRS and CDR2 YFSETQ. The CDR3 has 15 amino acids. The CDR3 loop reads CASSLTGISYNEQFF.

The V call is TRBV7-9, the J call TRBJ2-2; the TRBD1 assignment by TCRdb is unverifiable without DNA. The CDR3 contains 17 residues. Germline V CDR1 and CDR2: SEHNR, FQNEAQ (reference sequence). CDR3 loop: CASSPPSSQGNTGELFF.

V and J are TRBV3-1 and TRBJ1-1; TCRdb calls TRBD1, which cannot be checked without DNA. This CDR3 spans 15 amino acids. Germline CDR1 reads LGHDT; CDR2 reads YNNKEL (reference sequence). The CDR3 reads CASSPIWGGSSEALF.

The CDR3 sequence: CASSHPGQGAEQYF. The genes are TRBV5-1 and TRBJ2-7; TCRdb indicates TRBD1, and absent DNA this call remains unverified. Germline assignment: CDR1 SGHRS and CDR2 YFSETQ. The CDR3 has 14 amino acids.

The J gene is TRBJ2-1, the V gene TRBV6-1; TCRdb indicates TRBD2, and absent DNA this call remains unverified. Germline V gives CDR1 MNHNS, CDR2 SASEGT. This CDR3 is 16 amino acids long. The CDR3 sequence is CASSDGLAGGQNEQFF.

V is TRBV7-2 and J is TRBJ1-1. Germline assignment: CDR1 SGHTA and CDR2 FQGNSA. This CDR3 spans 12 amino acids. This CDR3 is CASRYRGSEAFF. The full variable domain, with the rest looked up from reference TRBV7-2 and TRBJ1-1, is GAGVSQSPSNKVTEKGKDVELRCDPISGHTALYWYRQSLGQGLEFLIYFQGNSAPDKSGLPSDRFSAERTGGSVSTLTIQRTQQEDSAVYLCASRYRGSEAFFGQGTRLTVV.

The V call is TRBV12-3 or TRBV12-4, the J call TRBJ2-1; TCRdb outputs TRBD2, but without DNA this stays unchecked. This CDR3 region has 15 residues. The CDR3 loop reads CASTPGLPSYNEQFF.

The chain couples TRBV3-1 to TRBJ2-1; TCRdb calls TRBD1, which cannot be checked without DNA. Germline lookup yields CDR1 LGHDT and CDR2 YNNKEL (reference sequence). The CDR3 length is 16 residues. The CDR3: CASSQEDRGRGYEQFF.

The rearrangement joins TRBV12-5 to TRBJ1-3; TCRdb picks TRBD1, but there is no DNA to check that call. The CDR3 is 19 amino acids. Germline CDR1 reads LGHNT; CDR2 reads FRNRAP. CDR3 residues: CASGPNRGGLTRSGNTIYF.

The chain has TRBV29-1 and TRBJ2-5; the D call from TCRdb, TRBD1, cannot be confirmed without DNA. This CDR3 is 14 amino acids long. The germline gives CDR1 SQVTM, CDR2 ANQGSEA. CDR3 in amino acids: CSVPGGTAKETQYF.